Shown below are 8 T cell receptor beta chains from a single sample sequenced in a study of cytomegalovirus exposure and HLA in healthy donors. It was with 60 Vbeta and 13 Jbeta primers that the PCR ran. Profiled with immunoSEQ multiplex PCR; TCRdb holds only in-frame clones, not every one. The repertoire has approximately 160,000 clones, roughly 80% of them found once; the top ten carry around 1.3%. The sequencing input was PBMCs. The source is a man aged 50 to 59 in good health and CMV-seropositive.

V gene TRBV6-6 combines with J gene TRBJ1-6, with TRBD1 matching 9 bases. Germline CDR1 is MNHNY and CDR2 is SVGAGI (reference sequence). V trimming: 4 bases; J trimming: 10 bases; junction bases outside the gene matches: 8. CDR3 length: 15 residues. CDR3 sequence reads: CASSSNPGQGSPLHF. For the CDR3, the DNA is TGTGCCAGCAGTTCCAACCCGGGACAGGGATCACCCCTCCACTTT.

V and J are TRBV5-1 and TRBJ2-2; 7 nucleotides match TRBD1. The germline V gene has CDR1 SGHRS and CDR2 YFSETQ. The CDR3 is 16 amino acids. Losses at the gene ends were 0 bases for V and 5 bases for J; bases not matched to a gene: 7. CDR3 protein: CASSLGGTAETGELFF. CDR3 sequence (DNA): TGCGCCAGCAGCTTGGGGGGGACAGCCGAAACCGGGGAGCTGTTTTTT.

This sequence joins TRBV7-2 and TRBJ1-3; D unresolved. Between the trimmed V and J ends, which lost 5 bases and 4 bases, there was a span of 18 bases. The CDR3 runs 16 residues. Germline V gene lookup returns CDR1 SGHTA and CDR2 FQGNSA. CDR3 coding DNA: TGTGCCAGCAGCCTTCAACCATCGGGAGGCGGAAACACCATATATTTT. This encodes CASSLQPSGGGNTIYF.

The chain uses TRBV4-3 and TRBJ1-4; TRBD1 matches at 7 bases. Germline CDR1 is LGHNA and CDR2 is YSLEER. This CDR3 comprises 14 residues. V was pared by 4 bases and J by 5 bases, with 4 bases of the junction left unmatched. The CDR3 protein is CASSPGQKNEKLFF. The CDR3 region has the DNA TGCGCCAGCAGCCCGGGACAGAAAAATGAAAAACTGTTTTTT.

The rearrangement joins TRBV5-1 to TRBJ2-6, with 8 bases lining up with TRBD1. Losses at the gene ends were 1 base for V and 0 bases for J; bases not matched to a gene: 3. CDR3 length: 17 residues. The germline V gene encodes CDR1 SGHRS and CDR2 YFSETQ. CDR3 sequence (DNA): TGCGCCAGCAGCTTGAGACAGGGGAACTCTGGGGCCAACGTCCTGACTTTC. It encodes CASSLRQGNSGANVLTF.

The V and J genes are TRBV11-2 and TRBJ1-2; 12 nucleotides match TRBD1. CDR1 SGHAT and CDR2 FQNNGV come from the germline V gene. V trimming: 5 bases; J trimming: 4 bases; junction bases outside the gene matches: 5. The CDR3 sequence is 15 residues long. The CDR3: CASSPGTGGFYGYTF. The DNA for the CDR3 is TGTGCCAGCAGCCCCGGGACAGGGGGCTTCTATGGCTACACCTTC. The full variable domain, rest sourced from reference TRBV11-2 and TRBJ1-2, is EAGVAQSPRYKIIEKRQSVAFWCNPISGHATLYWYQQILGQGPKLLIQFQNNGVVDDSQLPKDRFSAERLKGVDSTLKIQPAKLEDSAVYLCASSPGTGGFYGYTFGSGTRLTVV.

The chain couples TRBV7-9 to TRBJ2-7, with TRBD2 as a possible D gene (6 bases). Germline values: CDR1 SEHNR, CDR2 FQNEAQ (reference sequence). Trimming removed 2 bases from V and 6 bases from J, with 14 bases in between. The CDR3 contains 14 residues. This CDR3 reads CASSLSGGMSEQYF. CDR3 DNA sequence: TGTGCCAGCAGCTTATCTGGGGGGATGAGCGAGCAGTACTTC.

The chain combines TRBV19 with TRBJ2-7, with D possibly being TRBD2 (7 bases). The CDR3 is made up of 15 amino acids. Trimming left V 8 bases short and J 5 bases short, with 22 bases between. The V gene's germline CDR1 is LNHDA and CDR2 SQIVND (reference sequence). CDR3 DNA sequence: TGTGCCAGTGCCGGAGGGGGGGCGCGTTCCCACGAGCAGTACTTC. This sequence encodes CASAGGGARSHEQYF.